This T cell receptor (beta chain) emerged from a study of blood T cell repertoires in COVID-19. Study context: Acute-phase and convalescent COVID-19 samples originated in the United States, Italy and Spain. T cells, B-cell-depleted T cells, or PBMCs supplied cDNA or gDNA.

Profiled with immunoSEQ multiplex PCR; TCRdb holds only in-frame clones, not every one. The sample lists around 330,000 clones; about 89% were seen once. V was pared by 6 bases and J by 3 bases, with 18 bases between. Germline assignment: CDR1 SGHVS and CDR2 FQNEAQ. The CDR3 runs 15 residues. All enrollees were roughly 18 to 95 years old and from approximately 25 US areas. Donors were grouped by their self-reported clinical history. The chain carries TRBV7-8 and TRBJ2-7; D possibly corresponds to TRBD2 (6 bases). The source material was PBMCs or T cells enriched from blood (not recorded which). The source of this sequence is a woman between 40 and 55 years old who had recovered from COVID-19. CDR3 nucleotides: TGTGCCAGCAGTCGCTCGGAGGGGAGACGCTACGAGCAGTACTTC. Protein sequence: CASSRSEGRRYEQYF.